This record covers a single T cell receptor beta chain. TCRdb's table, derived via immunoSEQ multiplex PCR, lists solely in-frame clones and lacks some. The sample lists 250,000 to 350,000 clones; around 86% were seen once. The data belong to a study of blood T cell repertoires in COVID-19. V was pared by 0 bases and J by 4 bases, with 8 bases between. The CDR3 totals 15 residues. In germline, CDR1 is SGHRS, CDR2 YFSETQ. The V gene is TRBV5-1, the J gene TRBJ2-6, with D possibly matching TRBD2 (5 bases). The sequenced sample consisted of peripheral blood. The TCR was taken from a woman in her 40s who had recovered from COVID-19. CDR3 amino acids: CASSLARGGANVLTF. The CDR3 bases are TGCGCCAGCAGCTTGGCCCGAGGGGGGGCCAACGTCCTGACTTTC.